The next 6 T cell receptor delta chains were all read from a single sample in a study of γδ T cells in repeated Plasmodium falciparum infection. Gammadelta T cells were flow-sorted from PBMC into Vgamma9/Vdelta2+ and Vdelta2-negative populations for bulk analysis. TCRdb re-called the multiplex PCR reads with CATT. The sample lists approximately 60,000 delta-chain clones, around 1.5% occurring once. The specimen was gamma-delta T cells from blood. Receptors were obtained from a pool of human donors (malaria-infected and uninfected, not separated).

This clone has a count of ten or more. TCRdb has a much larger clone's protein, which differs at residue 6 from the translation of this DNA, likely because of a read error; what is shown is the protein translated from the DNA. The V gene is TRDV2, the J gene TRDJ1, with 9 bases lining up with TRDD3. This CDR3 region has 17 residues. Trimming removed 0 bases from V and 0 bases from J; junction bases left unmatched: 7. The V gene's germline CDR1 is GEAIGNYY and CDR2 EKD. CDR3: CACDTSLGDPYTDKLIF. Written as DNA, the CDR3 is TGTGCCTGTGACACCTCACTGGGGGACCCATACACCGATAAACTCATCTTT.

This clone was counted only a few times. It differs at one base from a far larger clone, so likely a read error. Other DNA sequences of this sample code for an identical CDR3. The rearrangement joins TRDV1 to TRDJ1, with 8 nucleotides matching TRDD3. CDR3 size: 19 residues. J gave up 0 bases and V 1 base, and 13 bases lay outside the gene matches. Germline V gene sequence: CDR1 TSWWSYY, CDR2 QGS. CDR3 sequence: CALGEPKHLGDGNTDKLIF. The CDR3 nucleotides read TGTGCTCTTGGGGAACCTAAACACCTGGGGGACGGGAACACCGATAAACTCATCTTT.

Details on this clone: This likely reflects a read error, since a far larger clone is one base away. Additional DNA sequences in this sample encode the identical CDR3. The V call is TRDV3, the J call TRDJ1; TRDD3 matches 13 bases. Germline V gene sequence: CDR1 TVYSNPD, CDR2 GDNSRS (reference sequence). The CDR3 spans 24 residues. V shed 2 bases and J 0 bases; nucleotides not matched to a gene: 30. CDR3 region: CAFGLFLPHWGIRERLRDTDKLIF. The CDR3 nucleotides are TGTGCCTTTGGTCTCTTCCTTCCGCACTGGGGGATACGGGAGAGGCTGAGGGACACCGATAAACTCATCTTT. Full variable domain (rest looked up from reference TRDV3 and TRDJ1): CDKVTQSSPDQTVASGSEVVLLCTYDTVYSNPDLFWYRIRPDYSFQFVFYGDNSRSEGADFTQGRFSVKHILTQKAFHLVISPVRTEDSATYYCAFGLFLPHWGIRERLRDTDKLIFGKGTRVTVEP.

The V and J genes are TRDV1 and TRDJ1; 7 bases agree with TRDD3. Germline matching of the DNA provided the J gene here, since TCRdb leaves it blank. Trimming at V came to 4 bases and at J to 2 bases, leaving 28 bases not matched to a gene. The CDR3 length is 22 residues. Germline loops: CDR1 TSWWSYY, CDR2 QGS. The CDR3 reads CALGGPSPPPLRPPGDTDKLIF. DNA for the CDR3: TGTGCTCTTGGGGGACCCTCCCCCCCCCCCCTACGCCCCCCGGGGGATACCGATAAACTCATCTTT.

This clone was seen a handful of times. The protein TCRdb gives is from a much larger clone and does not agree with this DNA's translation at residue 21, likely a read error; the protein shown here comes from the DNA. For the V gene the call is TRDV1; the J gene has no call; the table calls TRDD3, which could not be checked here. CDR1 is TSWWSYY, CDR2 QGS, per germline. This CDR3 is 23 amino acids long. CDR3 DNA sequence: TGTGCTCTTGGGGAACGCCTAAATCAAGTTGTTCCAAGTTGTTTCCCTTCGACCGATAAACCCATCTTT. This codes for CALGERLNQVVPSCFPSTDKPIF.

Regarding this clone: In the same sample, other DNA sequences code for this CDR3. The V gene corresponds to TRDV1; no J gene was called; no DNA check was done on the table's D call, TRDD3. Germline CDR1 reads TSWWSYY; CDR2 reads QGS. This CDR3 spans 21 amino acids. CDR3 sequence: CALGETHAYWGPLRLFNKLIF. CDR3 nucleotide sequence: TGTGCTCTTGGGGAGACCCATGCGTACTGGGGTCCCCTACGCCTTTTTAATAAACTCATCTTC.